Listed below are T cell receptor beta chains from one sample, sequenced in a study of blood T cell repertoires in COVID-19. Generated by immunoSEQ multiplex PCR, the TCRdb table keeps only in-frame clones and is missing some. The sample comprises about 140,000 clones, 88% of which are singletons, and 2.5% to 3% rests with the top ten. What was sequenced was peripheral blood. The source is a human donor with COVID-19, enrolled during active disease. The donor label of this sample is uncertain. Each CDR3 is given with its conserved first and last residue.

V	CDR3
TRBV5-1	CASSLAEADTQYF
TRBV4-1	CASSEWRGGIAKNIQYF
TRBV10-1	CASSETGAVTEAFF
TRBV5-1	CASSLGERGSPLHF
TRBV10-3	CAISESEGYSPLHF
TRBV3-1/TRBV3-2	CASSPTGSNYGYTF
TRBV9	CASSAGGSWGTDTQYF
TRBV5-6	CASSLGIGAGAAFF
TRBV5-1	CASTLAEGLGYTF
TRBV24-1	CATQAGTLYGYTF
TRBV5-4	CASSRQVGGGRETQYF
TRBV10-2	CASRGQANSPLHF
TRBV6-5	CASTHRENVGELFF
TRBV13	CASSLDRGGAFF
TRBV13	CASSLRTVNTGELFF
TRBV11-2	CASSSLFHEQYF
TRBV15	CATSRERGVSYEQYF
TRBV6-5	CASSYHEDRDSDEQYF
TRBV10-2	CASRGGQGAYEQYF
TRBV29-1	CSVAVQFNTEAFF
TRBV13	CASSYPMTGSGYTF
TRBV14	CASSQELAGEQFF
TRBV28	CASTDPGARTDTQYF
TRBV7-9	CASSGASSQGPLHF
TRBV6-6	CASGPGQGNIQYF
TRBV11-2	CASRDRGPGSESSYNEQFF
TRBV4-1	CASSQNLAETSYEQYF
TRBV5-6	CASRYREGNSPLHF
TRBV5-1	CASSPDGVNYGYTF
TRBV9	CASSAGQPSTDTQYF
TRBV19	CASLEGTGYGNQPQHF
TRBV19	CASSIRQEKLFF
TRBV4-1	CASSQFAGSGNTIYF
TRBV4-2	CASSQALTSGDNEQFF
TRBV7-3	CASSIRTSGEQFF
TRBV2	CASRGTGYYEQYF
TRBV2	CASSEYNEQYF
TRBV5-1	CASSAGEGGYTF
TRBV9	CASSSSSTDTQYF
TRBV28	CASSFEDYGYTF
TRBV6-5	CASSSTAGQRPQHF
TRBV5-1	CASSLGTGNYEQYF
TRBV19	CASSIYWRGGLRETQYF
TRBV11-2	CASSLFTTEAFF
TRBV6-5	CASSYEQGHYGYTF
TRBV11-3	CASSPLGGESTDTQYF
TRBV5-6	CASSLPGVGGNYGYTF
TRBV6-5	CASSTRDRDSYTF
TRBV18	CASSPGAGAHYGYTF
TRBV7-3	CASSLRPSGNTGELFF
TRBV27	CASSTGQGFGNSPLHF
TRBV6-5	CASSSRRGNQPQHF
TRBV9	CASTPGGGSNEKLFF
TRBV6-5	CASSFTTGHEKLFF
TRBV29-1	CSVRVGANVLTF
TRBV7-2	CASSLFRGEQFF
TRBV30	CAWSPVATGGFPQHF
TRBV18	CASSPPGTGAHSYEQYF
TRBV28	CASSGGRLTTEAFF
TRBV7-3	CASSTTGSTDTQYF